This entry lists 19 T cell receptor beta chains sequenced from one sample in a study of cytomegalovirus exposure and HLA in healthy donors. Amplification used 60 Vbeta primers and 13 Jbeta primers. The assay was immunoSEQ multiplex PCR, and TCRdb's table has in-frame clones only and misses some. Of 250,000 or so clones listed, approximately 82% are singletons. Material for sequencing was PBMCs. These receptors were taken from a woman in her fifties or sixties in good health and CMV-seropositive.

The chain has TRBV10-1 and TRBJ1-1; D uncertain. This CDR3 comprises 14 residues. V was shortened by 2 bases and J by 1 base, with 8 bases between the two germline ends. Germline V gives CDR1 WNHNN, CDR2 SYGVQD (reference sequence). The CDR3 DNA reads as TGCGCCAGCAGTGAGCACAGCGGGAACACTGAAGCTTTCTTT. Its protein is CASSEHSGNTEAFF.

The CDR3 loop reads CAWNGGDGAVQHF. CDR3 in DNA: TGTGCCTGGAATGGGGGGGACGGAGCGGTCCAGCATTTT. The chain combines TRBV30 with TRBJ1-5; TRBD1 might be the D (5 bases). CDR3 length: 13 residues. Trimming took off 4 bases at V and 12 bases at J, with 19 bases between the two ends. CDR1 is GTSNPN and CDR2 is SVGIG in the germline V gene (reference sequence).

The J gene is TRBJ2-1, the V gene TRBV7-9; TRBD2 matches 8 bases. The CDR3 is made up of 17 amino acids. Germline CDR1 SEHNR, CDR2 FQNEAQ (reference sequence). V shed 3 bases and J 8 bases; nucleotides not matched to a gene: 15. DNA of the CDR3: TGTGCCAGCAGCTTCCCTACGAGCGGGAGCCGCTCCGATGAGCAGTTCTTC. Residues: CASSFPTSGSRSDEQFF.

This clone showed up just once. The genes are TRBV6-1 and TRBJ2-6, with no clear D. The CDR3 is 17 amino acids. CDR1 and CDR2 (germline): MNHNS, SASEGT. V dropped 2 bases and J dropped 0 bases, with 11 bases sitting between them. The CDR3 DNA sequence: TGTGCCAGCAGTGAACCCCTATTGAGCTCTGGGGCCAACGTCCTGACTTTC. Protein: CASSEPLLSSGANVLTF.

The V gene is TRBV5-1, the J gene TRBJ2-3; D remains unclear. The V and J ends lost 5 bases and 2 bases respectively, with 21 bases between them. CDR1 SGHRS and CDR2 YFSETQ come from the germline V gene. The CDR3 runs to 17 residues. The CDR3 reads CASSSGSATSVTDTQYF. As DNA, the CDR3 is TGCGCCAGCAGTTCTGGTTCGGCGACCAGCGTCACAGATACGCAGTATTTT. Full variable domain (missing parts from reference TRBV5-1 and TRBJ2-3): KAGVTQTPRYLIKTRGQQVTLSCSPISGHRSVSWYQQTPGQGLQFLFEYFSETQRNKGNFPGRFSGRQFSNSRSEMNVSTLELGDSALYLCASSSGSATSVTDTQYFGPGTRLTVL.

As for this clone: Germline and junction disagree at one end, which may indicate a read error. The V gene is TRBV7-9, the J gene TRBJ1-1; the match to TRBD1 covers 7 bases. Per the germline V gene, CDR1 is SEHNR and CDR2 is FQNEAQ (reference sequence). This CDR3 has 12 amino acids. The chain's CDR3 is CSSSWDRFEAFF. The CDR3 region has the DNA TGTTCCAGCAGCTGGGACAGATTTGAAGCTTTCTTT.

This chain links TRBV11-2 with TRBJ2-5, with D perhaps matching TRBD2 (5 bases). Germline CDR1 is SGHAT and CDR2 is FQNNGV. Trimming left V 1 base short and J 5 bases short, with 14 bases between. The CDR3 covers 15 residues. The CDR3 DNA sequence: TGTGCCAGCAGCTTAGTTCAGTCTAGCTGGGAGACCCAGTACTTC. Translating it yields CASSLVQSSWETQYF.

The CDR3 DNA is TGTGCCAGCTCGCCCGTGGCCTCCTTTGGCTACGAGCAGTACTTC. Amino acid sequence: CASSPVASFGYEQYF. The genes are TRBV18 and TRBJ2-7; D is undetermined. The V end was cut by 6 bases, the J end by 3 bases, with 18 bases between. The germline CDR1 and CDR2 sequences are KGHSH and LQKENI. The CDR3 is made up of 15 amino acids.

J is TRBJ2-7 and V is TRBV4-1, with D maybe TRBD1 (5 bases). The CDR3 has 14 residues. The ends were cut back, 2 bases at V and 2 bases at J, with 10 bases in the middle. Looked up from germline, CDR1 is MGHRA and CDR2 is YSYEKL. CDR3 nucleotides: TGCGCCAGCAGCCAACAGGGCGGTGCCTACGAGCAGTACTTC. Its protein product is CASSQQGGAYEQYF.

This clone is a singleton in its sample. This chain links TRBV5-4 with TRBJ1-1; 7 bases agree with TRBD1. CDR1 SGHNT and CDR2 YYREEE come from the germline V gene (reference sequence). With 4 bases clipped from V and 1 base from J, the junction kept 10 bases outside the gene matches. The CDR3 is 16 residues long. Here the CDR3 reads CASSLISDRKNTEAFF. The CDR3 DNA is TGTGCCAGCAGCCTCATATCGGACAGGAAGAACACTGAAGCTTTCTTT.

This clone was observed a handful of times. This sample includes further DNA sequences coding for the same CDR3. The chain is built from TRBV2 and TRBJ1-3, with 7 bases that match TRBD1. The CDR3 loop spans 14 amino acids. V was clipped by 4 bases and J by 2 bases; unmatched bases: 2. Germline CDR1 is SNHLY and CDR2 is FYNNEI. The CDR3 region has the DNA TGTGCCAGCAGTGCACAGGGGACTGGAAACACCATATATTTT. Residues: CASSAQGTGNTIYF.

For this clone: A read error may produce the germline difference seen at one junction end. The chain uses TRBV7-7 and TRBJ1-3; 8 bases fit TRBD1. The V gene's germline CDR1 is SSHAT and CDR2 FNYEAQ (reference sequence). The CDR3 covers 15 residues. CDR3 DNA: TGTGCTAGCAGCTTAGGACAGGGCTCTGGAAACACCATATATTTT. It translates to CASSLGQGSGNTIYF.

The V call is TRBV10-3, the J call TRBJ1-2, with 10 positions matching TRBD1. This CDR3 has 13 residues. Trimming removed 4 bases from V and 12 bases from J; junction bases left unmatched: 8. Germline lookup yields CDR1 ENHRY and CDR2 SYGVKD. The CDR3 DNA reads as TGTGCCATCAGTGGTGGGGACAGGGGTTTTCACACCTTC. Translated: CAISGGDRGFHTF.

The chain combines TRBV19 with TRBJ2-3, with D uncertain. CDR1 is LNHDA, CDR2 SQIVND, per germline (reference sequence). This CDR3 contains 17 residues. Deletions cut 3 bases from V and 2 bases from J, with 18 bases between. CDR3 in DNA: TGTGCCAGTAGTATTGCCCAGGCTTGGGTCATCACAGATACGCAGTATTTT. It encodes CASSIAQAWVITDTQYF.

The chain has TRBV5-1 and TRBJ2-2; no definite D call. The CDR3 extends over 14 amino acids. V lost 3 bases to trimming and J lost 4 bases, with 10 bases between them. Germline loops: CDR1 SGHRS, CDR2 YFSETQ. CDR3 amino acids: CASSSYLFTGELFF. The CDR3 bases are TGCGCCAGCAGCTCCTATCTTTTCACCGGGGAGCTGTTTTTT. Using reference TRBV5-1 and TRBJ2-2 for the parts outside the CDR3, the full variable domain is KAGVTQTPRYLIKTRGQQVTLSCSPISGHRSVSWYQQTPGQGLQFLFEYFSETQRNKGNFPGRFSGRQFSNSRSEMNVSTLELGDSALYLCASSSYLFTGELFFGEGSRLTVL.

Here the CDR3 reads CASSSEGLRGTEAFF. The CDR3 nucleotides read TGTGCCAGCAGCTCAGAGGGACTCCGAGGGACTGAAGCTTTCTTT. The chain is built from TRBV11-2 and TRBJ1-1; D possibly corresponds to TRBD1 (5 bases). Germline-derived CDR1 and CDR2 are SGHAT and FQNNGV. This CDR3 has 15 residues. Trimming shortened V by 4 bases and J by 5 bases, and 17 bases separated the two germline ends.

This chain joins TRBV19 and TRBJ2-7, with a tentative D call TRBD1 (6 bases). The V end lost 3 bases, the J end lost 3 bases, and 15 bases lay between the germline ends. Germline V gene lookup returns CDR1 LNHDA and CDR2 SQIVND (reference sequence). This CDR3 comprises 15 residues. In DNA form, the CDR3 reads TGTGCCAGTAGTATGGAGTCTAGCAGGGGCTACGAGCAGTACTTC. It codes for CASSMESSRGYEQYF. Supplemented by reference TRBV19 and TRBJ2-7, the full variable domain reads DGGITQSPKYLFRKEGQNVTLSCEQNLNHDAMYWYRQDPGQGLRLIYYSQIVNDFQKGDIAEGYSVSREKKESFPLTVTSAQKNPTAFYLCASSMESSRGYEQYFGPGTRLTVT.

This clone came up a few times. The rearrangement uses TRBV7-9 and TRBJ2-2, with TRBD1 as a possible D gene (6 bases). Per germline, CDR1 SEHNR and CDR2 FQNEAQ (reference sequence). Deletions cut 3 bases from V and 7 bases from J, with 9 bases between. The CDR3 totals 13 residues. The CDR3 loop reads CASSFGTIGELFF. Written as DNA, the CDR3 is TGTGCCAGCAGCTTCGGGACAATCGGGGAGCTGTTTTTT.

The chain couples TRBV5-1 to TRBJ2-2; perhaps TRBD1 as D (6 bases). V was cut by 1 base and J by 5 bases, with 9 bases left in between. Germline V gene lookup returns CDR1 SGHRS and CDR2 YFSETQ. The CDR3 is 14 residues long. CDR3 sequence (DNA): TGCGCCAGCAGCTTGAAAGGGGGTACCGGGGAGCTGTTTTTT. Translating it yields CASSLKGGTGELFF.